These T cell receptor beta chains were read from a single sample in a study of human T cells and chemical hapten exposure. TCRdb itself ran the RACE reads through MiXCR, one entry per CDR3 protein. Of under 450,000 distinct CDR3 sequences detected, nearly 5% appear once; the ten largest clones hold under 3%. Sequenced here: whole blood, sampled in connection with sensitization to the hapten diphenylcyclopropenone (DPC). All receptors derive from a woman aged 50 to 60 with alopecia areata. Some clones in this sample may be carry-over from other donors' samples. Each CDR3 is given with its conserved first and last residue. D genes are given only for firm matches. Clone size is not always given. Where it is, it says once, few, many or a class for expanded clones.

11	TRBJ2-1	TRBV6-2/TRBV6-3	many	NA	TGTGCCAGCACCGATCACAATGAGCAGTTCTTC	CASTDHNEQFF
15	TRBJ2-7	TRBV6-5	NA	NA	TGTGCCAGCAGCTCTATATCCGGGACAATGGGTGAGCAGTACTTC	CASSSISGTMGEQYF
10	TRBJ1-6	TRBV23-1	NA	NA	TGCTCGGGGTTCCAATCACCCCTCCACTTT	CSGFQSPLHF
15	TRBJ2-7	TRBV5-1	NA	TRBD2	TGCGCCAGCAGCAGTCCGGGACTAGCGGGTTACGAGCAGTACTTC	CASSSPGLAGYEQYF
15	TRBJ2-2	TRBV6-1	few	NA	TGTGCCAGCATATTTGGCTCGGCCAACGCCGGGGAGCTGTTTTTT	CASIFGSANAGELFF
15	TRBJ2-3	TRBV7-6	many	NA	TGTGCCAGCAGCCCCCGAGTCGGACCCACAGATACGCAGTATTTT	CASSPRVGPTDTQYF
15	TRBJ2-5	TRBV20-1	many	TRBD2	TGCAGTGCTACCCGACTAGCGGGTAGTTCGCAGACCCAGTACTTC	CSATRLAGSSQTQYF
15	TRBJ1-1	TRBV29-1	NA	NA	TGCAGCGTTGGGACAGCTACCCCTATGAACACTGAAGCTTTCTTT	CSVGTATPMNTEAFF
12	TRBJ1-2	TRBV2	few	TRBD1	TGTGCCAGCAGTGAGGGACAGGGGACAGACACCTTC	CASSEGQGTDTF
16	TRBJ1-1	TRBV6-6	NA	NA	TGTGCCAGCAGAAACCCCGAGCTCCACAAAAACACTGAAGCTTTCTTT	CASRNPELHKNTEAFF
13	TRBJ2-1	TRBV3-1	few	NA	TGTGCCAGCAGCCAAGATCCCAGCTGGGAGCAGTTCTTC	CASSQDPSWEQFF
16	TRBJ1-1	TRBV29-1	many	TRBD1	TGCAGCGGGCGGAAGAGAGGCAGGGGGCCGAACACTGAAGCTTTCTTT	CSGRKRGRGPNTEAFF
14	TRBJ2-7	TRBV5-4	many	NA	TGTGCCAGCAGCAACGCAGATTTGACCTACGAGCAGTACTTC	CASSNADLTYEQYF
15	TRBJ2-1	TRBV7-7	NA	NA	TGTGCCAGCAGCTCTCGCGAGTCGTCCTACAATGAGCAGTTCTTC	CASSSRESSYNEQFF
15	TRBJ2-5	TRBV6-1	NA	NA	TGTGCCAGCAGTCTACAACAAGAGAACCAAGAGACCCAGTACTTC	CASSLQQENQETQYF
13	TRBJ2-7	TRBV7-2	many	NA	TGTGCCAGCAGCTCAGCAGTGGTCTCCGAGCAGTACTTC	CASSSAVVSEQYF
15	TRBJ1-5	TRBV4-3	few	NA	TGCGCCAGCAGCCAAGATTGGGGAGGTTATCAGCCCCAGCATTTT	CASSQDWGGYQPQHF
11	TRBJ2-1	TRBV29-1	many	TRBD1	TGCAGCGTGGGGACAGACAATGAGCAGTTCTTC	CSVGTDNEQFF
12	TRBJ2-2	TRBV24-1	many	NA	TGTGCCACCGAGCGGAGCACCGGGGAGCTGTTTTTT	CATERSTGELFF
12	TRBJ1-1	TRBV6-1	NA	NA	TGTGCCACTCAGGGGTTGAACACTGAAGCTTTCTTT	CATQGLNTEAFF
17	TRBJ2-3	TRBV7-9	few	TRBD2	TGTGCCAGCAGCTTAGCGGGGCTAGCGGGAGACACAGATACGCAGTATTTT	CASSLAGLAGDTDTQYF
16	TRBJ1-1	TRBV9	many	NA	TGTGCCAGCAGCGTAAACCCTACAACCATGAACACTGAAGCTTTCTTT	CASSVNPTTMNTEAFF
15	TRBJ1-1	TRBV28	NA	NA	TGTGCCAGCAGTTTCGGAGTTTTGGTGGGCACTGAAGCTTTCTTT	CASSFGVLVGTEAFF
15	TRBJ1-2	TRBV7-2	NA	NA	TGTGCCAGCAGCCAGGACCCGGTCTATAACTATGGCTACACCTTC	CASSQDPVYNYGYTF
16	TRBJ2-3	TRBV4-1	few	NA	TGCGCCAGCAGGGGTTTATTCGGGAGCGGTACAGATACGCAGTATTTT	CASRGLFGSGTDTQYF
14	TRBJ2-3	TRBV7-2	many	NA	TGTGCCAGCAGCAAAGGCGGGGATGCAGATACGCAGTATTTT	CASSKGGDADTQYF
15	TRBJ1-6	TRBV3-1	NA	NA	TGTGCCAGCAGCCAAGAAACACAGAATAATTCACCCCTCCACTTT	CASSQETQNNSPLHF
12	TRBJ1-5	TRBV12-3/TRBV12-4	many	NA	TGTGCCAGCAGTTTTAATCCCCAGCCCCAGCATTTT	CASSFNPQPQHF
16	TRBJ2-4	TRBV20-1	many	NA	TGCAGTGCAACCGCTGATATAGCTAACAACAAAAACATTCAGTACTTC	CSATADIANNKNIQYF
13	TRBJ1-1	TRBV27	many	NA	TGTGCCACCCTTCCGGGGGCTGGCTCTGAAGCTTTCTTT	CATLPGAGSEAFF
16	TRBJ2-1	TRBV4-2	NA	TRBD2	TGTGCCAGCAGCCAAGGTGGGGGGGACTTGTACAATGAGCAGTTCTTC	CASSQGGGDLYNEQFF
12	TRBJ1-1	TRBV7-8	many	NA	TGTGCCAGCAGCTTAGAGAACAGGAGGTATTTCTTT	CASSLENRRYFF
17	TRBJ2-3	TRBV20-1	few	TRBD2	TGCAGTGCTAGAGCCCCCCTGGGAGCGGGAGGTGCGGATACGCAGTATTTT	CSARAPLGAGGADTQYF
15	TRBJ1-4	TRBV6-5	many	NA	TGTGCCAGCAGTTACTCGACAGGAGGGGCGGAAAAACTGTTTTTT	CASSYSTGGAEKLFF
17	TRBJ1-1	TRBV7-6	many	TRBD1	TGTGCCAGCAGCCCGAACCATATACAGGGGGCGAGCACTGAAGCTTTCTTT	CASSPNHIQGASTEAFF
15	TRBJ1-1	TRBV5-1	NA	NA	TGCGCCAGCAGCTTGGATCCCAGACACAACACTGAAGCTTTCTTT	CASSLDPRHNTEAFF
15	TRBJ2-7	TRBV20-1	few	TRBD1	TGCAGTGCTAGATCCCCCTCGGGACAGGGCTCCGAGCAGTACTTC	CSARSPSGQGSEQYF
14	TRBJ1-1	TRBV6-6	many	NA	TGTGCCAGCAGTTACTCGACGGCAAACACTGAAGCTTTCTTT	CASSYSTANTEAFF
15	TRBJ2-1	TRBV5-6	NA	TRBD2	TGTGCCAGCAGCTTTTACCCCGGGACTAGCAATGAGCAGTTCTTC	CASSFYPGTSNEQFF
12	TRBJ2-7	TRBV4-2	few	TRBD1	TGTGCCAGCAGCACAGGGGGCGTCGAGCAGTACTTC	CASSTGGVEQYF
17	TRBJ2-7	TRBV24-1	few	NA	TGTGCCACCAGTGATTCTCCCAGGCCGGGGTGCGCCTACGAGCAGTACTTC	CATSDSPRPGCAYEQYF
16	TRBJ2-3	TRBV4-3	many	NA	TGCGCCAGCAGCCAAGCGCCAGCCTCGAGCACAGATACGCAGTATTTT	CASSQAPASSTDTQYF
16	TRBJ2-3	TRBV6-6	few	NA	TGTGCCAGCAGTTATGTGGGGGGCCAAGGCACAGATACGCAGTATTTT	CASSYVGGQGTDTQYF
19	TRBJ2-3	TRBV21-1	NA	NA	TGTGCCAGCAGCCTGGCCCGGAGAAGCGGGAGAGTCGGCTCAGATACGCAGTATTTT	CASSLARRSGRVGSDTQYF
13	TRBJ1-2	TRBV12-3/TRBV12-4	NA	NA	TGTGCCAGCAGTTTTGGTCCGCAGGATGGCTACACCTTC	CASSFGPQDGYTF
14	TRBJ1-1	TRBV2	NA	NA	TGTGCCAGCAGTGGGTCGCTGAGGGGGACTGAAGCTTTCTTT	CASSGSLRGTEAFF
17	TRBJ2-1	TRBV18	few	NA	TGTGCCAGCTCACCATGGGATCCCTCCCAAGGGGCCAATGAGCAGTTCTTC	CASSPWDPSQGANEQFF
14	TRBJ2-3	TRBV7-2	many	NA	TGTGCCAGCAGCACTAGGGCTAGCACAGATACGCAGTATTTT	CASSTRASTDTQYF
16	TRBJ2-7	TRBV9	many	TRBD1	TGTGCCAGCAGCCTTTTCGCGGGACAGGGGTTATACGAGCAGTACTTC	CASSLFAGQGLYEQYF
14	TRBJ1-6	TRBV7-2	NA	TRBD1	TGTGCCAGCAGCCACGGACAGGGCGGCTCACCCCTCCACTTT	CASSHGQGGSPLHF
15	TRBJ2-7	TRBV4-1	many	NA	TGCGCCAGCAGCCAAGCCGGGGGACGTCCCTACGAGCAGTACTTC	CASSQAGGRPYEQYF
13	TRBJ1-1	TRBV7-9	many	TRBD1	TGTGCCAGCAGCCAGGACAGGGCTTATGGCGCTTTCTTT	CASSQDRAYGAFF
15	TRBJ1-2	TRBV7-3	few	NA	TGTGCCAGCAGCTCGGTCCTTCGGGACGGATACGGCTACACCTTC	CASSSVLRDGYGYTF
14	TRBJ2-1	TRBV4-2	NA	NA	TGTGCCAGCACCGGGGAGAGCTCCTACAATGAGCAGTTCTTC	CASTGESSYNEQFF